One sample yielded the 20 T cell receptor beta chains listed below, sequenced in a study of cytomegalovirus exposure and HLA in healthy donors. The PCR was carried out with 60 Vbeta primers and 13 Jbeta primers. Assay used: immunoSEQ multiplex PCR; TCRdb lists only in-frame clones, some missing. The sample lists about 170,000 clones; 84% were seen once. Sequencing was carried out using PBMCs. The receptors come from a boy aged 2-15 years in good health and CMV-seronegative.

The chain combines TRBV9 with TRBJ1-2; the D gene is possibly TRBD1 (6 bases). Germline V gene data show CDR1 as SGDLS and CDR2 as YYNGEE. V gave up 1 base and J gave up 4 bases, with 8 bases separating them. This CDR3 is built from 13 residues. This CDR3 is CASSVSQGYGYTF. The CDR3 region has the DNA TGTGCCAGCAGCGTATCACAGGGCTATGGCTACACCTTC.

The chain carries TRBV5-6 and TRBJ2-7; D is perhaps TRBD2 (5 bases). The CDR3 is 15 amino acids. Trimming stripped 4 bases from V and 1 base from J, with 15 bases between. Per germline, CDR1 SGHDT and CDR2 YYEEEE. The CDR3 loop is CASSTGNRGSYEQYF. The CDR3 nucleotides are TGTGCCAGCAGCACCGGGAACCGTGGATCCTACGAGCAGTACTTC.

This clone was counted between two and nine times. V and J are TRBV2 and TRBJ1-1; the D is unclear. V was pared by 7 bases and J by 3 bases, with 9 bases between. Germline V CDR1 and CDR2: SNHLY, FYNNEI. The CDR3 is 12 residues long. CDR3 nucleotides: TGTGCCAGCATGACACAGCACACTGAAGCTTTCTTT. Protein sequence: CASMTQHTEAFF.

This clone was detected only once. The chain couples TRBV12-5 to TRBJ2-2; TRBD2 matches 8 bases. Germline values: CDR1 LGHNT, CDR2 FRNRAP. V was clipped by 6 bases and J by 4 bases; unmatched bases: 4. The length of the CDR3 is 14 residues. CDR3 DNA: TGTGCTAGTGGACCAGCGGGAGTCACCGGGGAGCTGTTTTTT. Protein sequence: CASGPAGVTGELFF.

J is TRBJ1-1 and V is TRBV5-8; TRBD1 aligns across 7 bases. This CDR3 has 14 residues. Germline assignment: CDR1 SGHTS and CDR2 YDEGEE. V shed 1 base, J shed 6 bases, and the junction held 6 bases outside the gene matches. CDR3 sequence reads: CASSLHRGPSEAFF. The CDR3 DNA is TGTGCCAGCAGCTTGCACAGGGGACCCTCTGAAGCTTTCTTT.

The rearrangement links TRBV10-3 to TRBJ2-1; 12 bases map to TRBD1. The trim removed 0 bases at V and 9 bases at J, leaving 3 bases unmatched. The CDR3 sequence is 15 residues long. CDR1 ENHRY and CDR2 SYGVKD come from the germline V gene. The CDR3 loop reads CAISESGQGASEQFF. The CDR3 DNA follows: TGTGCCATCAGTGAGTCGGGACAGGGGGCGTCTGAGCAGTTCTTC.

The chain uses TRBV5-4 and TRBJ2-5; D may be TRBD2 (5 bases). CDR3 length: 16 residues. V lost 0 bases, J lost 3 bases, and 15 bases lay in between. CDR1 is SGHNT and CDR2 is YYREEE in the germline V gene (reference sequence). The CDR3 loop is CASSLASLAVKETQYF. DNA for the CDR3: TGTGCCAGCAGCTTGGCCAGTCTAGCCGTAAAAGAGACCCAGTACTTC.

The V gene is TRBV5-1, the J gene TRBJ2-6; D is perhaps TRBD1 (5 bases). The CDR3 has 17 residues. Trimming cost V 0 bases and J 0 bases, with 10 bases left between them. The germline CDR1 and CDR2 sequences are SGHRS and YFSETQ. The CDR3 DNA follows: TGCGCCAGCAGCTTGGTTCAGGGCCTCTCTGGGGCCAACGTCCTGACTTTC. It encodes CASSLVQGLSGANVLTF.

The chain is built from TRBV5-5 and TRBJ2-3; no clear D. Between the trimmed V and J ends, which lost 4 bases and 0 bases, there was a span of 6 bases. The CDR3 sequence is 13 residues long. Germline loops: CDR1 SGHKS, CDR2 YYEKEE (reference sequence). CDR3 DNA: TGTGCCAGCAGCAGTACTAGCACAGATACGCAGTATTTT. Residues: CASSSTSTDTQYF.

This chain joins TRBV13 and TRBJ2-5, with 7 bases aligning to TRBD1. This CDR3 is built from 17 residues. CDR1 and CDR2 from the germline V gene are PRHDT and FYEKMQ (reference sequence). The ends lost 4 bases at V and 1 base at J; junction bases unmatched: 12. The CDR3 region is CASSSTQTGLSQETQYF. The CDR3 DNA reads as TGTGCCAGCAGCTCCACCCAGACAGGGCTTTCCCAAGAGACCCAGTACTTC.

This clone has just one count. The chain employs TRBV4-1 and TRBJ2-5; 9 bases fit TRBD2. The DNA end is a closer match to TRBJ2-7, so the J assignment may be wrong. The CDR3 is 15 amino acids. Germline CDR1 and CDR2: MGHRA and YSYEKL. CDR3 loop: CASSQPTSGSYEQYF. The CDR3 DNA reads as TGCGCCAGCAGCCAACCGACTAGCGGCTCCTACGAGCAGTACTTC.

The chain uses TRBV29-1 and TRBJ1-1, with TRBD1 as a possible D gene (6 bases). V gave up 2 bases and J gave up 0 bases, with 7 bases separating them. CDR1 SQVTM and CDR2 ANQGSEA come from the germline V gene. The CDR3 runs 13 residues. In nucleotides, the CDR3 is TGCAGCGTTGAATGGGACATGAACACTGAAGCTTTCTTT. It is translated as CSVEWDMNTEAFF. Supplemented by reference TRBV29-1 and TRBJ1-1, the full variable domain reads SAVISQKPSRDICQRGTSLTIQCQVDSQVTMMFWYRQQPGQSLTLIATANQGSEATYESGFVIDKFPISRPNLTFSTLTVSNMSPEDSSIYLCSVEWDMNTEAFFGQGTRLTVV.

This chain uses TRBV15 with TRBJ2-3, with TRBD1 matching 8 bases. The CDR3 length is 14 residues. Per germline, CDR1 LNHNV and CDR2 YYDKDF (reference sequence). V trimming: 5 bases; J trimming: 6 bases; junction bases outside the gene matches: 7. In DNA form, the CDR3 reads TGTGCCACCAGCGTACGACAGGGGAAGGATACGCAGTATTTT. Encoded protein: CATSVRQGKDTQYF.

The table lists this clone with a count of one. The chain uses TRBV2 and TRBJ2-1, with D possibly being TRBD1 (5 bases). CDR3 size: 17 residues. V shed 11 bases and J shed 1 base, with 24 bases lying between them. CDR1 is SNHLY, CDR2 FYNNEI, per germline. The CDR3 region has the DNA TGTGCCCTCACCCAAAGGGGATCGACATCATCCTACAATGAGCAGTTCTTC. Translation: CALTQRGSTSSYNEQFF.

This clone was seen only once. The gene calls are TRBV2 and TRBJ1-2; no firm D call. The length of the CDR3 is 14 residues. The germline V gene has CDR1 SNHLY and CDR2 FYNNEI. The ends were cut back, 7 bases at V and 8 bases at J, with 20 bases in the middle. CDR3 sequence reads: CASKAQRAMGGYTF. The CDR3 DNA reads TGTGCCAGCAAGGCACAGCGGGCGATGGGCGGCTACACCTTC.

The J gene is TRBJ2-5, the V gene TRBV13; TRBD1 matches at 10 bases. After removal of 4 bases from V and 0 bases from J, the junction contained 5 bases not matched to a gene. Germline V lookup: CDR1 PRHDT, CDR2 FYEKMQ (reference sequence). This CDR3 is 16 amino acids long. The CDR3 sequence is CASSSGTGAYQETQYF. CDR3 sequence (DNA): TGTGCCAGCAGCTCAGGGACAGGGGCGTACCAAGAGACCCAGTACTTC.

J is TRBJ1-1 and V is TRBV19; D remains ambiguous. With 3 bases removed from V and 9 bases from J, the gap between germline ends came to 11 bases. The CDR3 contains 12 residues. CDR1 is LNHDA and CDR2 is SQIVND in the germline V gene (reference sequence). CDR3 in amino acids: CASSIGLSKAFF. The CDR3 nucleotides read TGTGCCAGTAGTATTGGTCTATCCAAAGCTTTCTTT.

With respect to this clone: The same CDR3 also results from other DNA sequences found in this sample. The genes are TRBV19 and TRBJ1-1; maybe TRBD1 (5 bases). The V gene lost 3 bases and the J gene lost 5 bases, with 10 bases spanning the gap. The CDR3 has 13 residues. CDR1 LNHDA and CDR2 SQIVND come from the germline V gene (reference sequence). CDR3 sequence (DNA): TGTGCCAGTAGTATGGGCGGGGGAACTGAAGCTTTCTTT. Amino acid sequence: CASSMGGGTEAFF.

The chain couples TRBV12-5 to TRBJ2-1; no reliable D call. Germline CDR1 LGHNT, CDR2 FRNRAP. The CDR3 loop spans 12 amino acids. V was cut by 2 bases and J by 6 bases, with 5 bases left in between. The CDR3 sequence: CASGLYRNEQFF. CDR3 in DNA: TGTGCTAGTGGTTTGTATCGCAATGAGCAGTTCTTC.

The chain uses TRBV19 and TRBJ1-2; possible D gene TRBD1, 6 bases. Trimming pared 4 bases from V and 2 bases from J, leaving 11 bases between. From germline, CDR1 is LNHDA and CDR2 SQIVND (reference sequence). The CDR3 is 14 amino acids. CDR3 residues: CASSTGQFNYGYTF. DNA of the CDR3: TGTGCCAGTAGTACCGGACAGTTCAACTATGGCTACACCTTC.